These 15 T cell receptor beta chains came from one sample sequenced in a study of blood T cell repertoires in COVID-19. The method was immunoSEQ multiplex PCR; TCRdb's version includes in-frame clones alone and lacks a portion of them. Altogether 150,000 to 200,000 clones are present, approximately 90% being singletons, with the ten largest covering about 2.5%. Sequenced sample: peripheral blood. The receptors come from a man in his late teens or twenties with acute or convalescent COVID-19.

CDR3 coding DNA: TGTGCCAGCAGCAAAGACCCCCAGGGAAGGAGCTCTGGAAACACCATATATTTT. This gives the protein CASSKDPQGRSSGNTIYF. V and J are TRBV21-1 and TRBJ1-3; the table's D gene call, TRBD1, was not cross checked with the DNA. TRBV21-1 is a listed pseudogene. CDR3 length equals 18 residues.

V gene TRBV14 combines with J gene TRBJ1-3; D gene ambiguous. The germline CDR1 and CDR2 sequences are SGHDN and FVKESK. The CDR3 consists of 13 residues. Trimming left V 5 bases short and J 4 bases short, with 9 bases between. The CDR3 sequence is CASSTSGGNTIYF. The CDR3 bases are TGTGCCAGCAGCACCTCGGGGGGAAACACCATATATTTT.

The chain has TRBV29-1 and TRBJ1-1, with 8 bases aligning to TRBD1. The CDR3 has 17 residues. From germline, CDR1 is SQVTM and CDR2 ANQGSEA. V shed 5 bases and J 6 bases; nucleotides not matched to a gene: 20. The DNA of the CDR3 is TGCAGCGTTCTTAACCCGGACAGGGTGGCCCCTGTAGCTGAAGCTTTCTTT. Its protein is CSVLNPDRVAPVAEAFF.

This chain joins TRBV25-1 and TRBJ1-1; D is unclear. Trimming took off 0 bases at V and 3 bases at J, with 5 bases between the two ends. The CDR3 runs 13 residues. CDR1 and CDR2 (germline): MGHDK, SYGVNS. CDR3 coding DNA: TGTGCCAGCAGTGAATATACGGACACTGAAGCTTTCTTT. Amino acid sequence: CASSEYTDTEAFF.

The chain employs TRBV6-1 and TRBJ1-1; D is ambiguous. Trimming took 2 bases from V and 5 from J, leaving 6 bases between them. Germline values: CDR1 MNHNS, CDR2 SASEGT. The CDR3 runs to 12 residues. CDR3 nucleotides: TGTGCCAGCAGTGAAATGAGGACTGAAGCTTTCTTT. This gives the protein CASSEMRTEAFF.

In regard to this clone: A read error may produce the germline difference seen at one junction end. The CDR3 DNA sequence: TGTGCCAGCAGCTTCTACGACAGGTCCGTCACATTT. It yields the protein CASSFYDRSVTF. The chain combines TRBV7-9 with TRBJ1-1, with D possibly being TRBD1 (6 bases). Germline CDR1 and CDR2: SEHNR and FQNEAQ (reference sequence). CDR3 length: 12 amino acids.

The chain uses TRBV6-5 and TRBJ2-3, with 12 bases matching TRBD2. Per the germline V gene, CDR1 is MNHEY and CDR2 is SVGAGI. V shed 8 bases and J 3 bases; nucleotides not matched to a gene: 6. The CDR3 consists of 15 residues. Written as DNA, the CDR3 is TGTGCCAGCGGATCTAGCGGGAGGGAAACAGATACGCAGTATTTT. Translation gives CASGSSGRETDTQYF.

CDR3: CASSLGATSNTEAFF. The CDR3 nucleotides are TGCGCCAGCAGCTTAGGAGCGACCTCTAACACTGAAGCTTTCTTT. V gene TRBV5-1 combines with J gene TRBJ1-1; D is uncertain. Germline V gene lookup returns CDR1 SGHRS and CDR2 YFSETQ. This CDR3 region has 15 residues. Trimming cost V 2 bases and J 2 bases, with 13 bases left between them.

This clone was seen just once. This sequence joins TRBV27 and TRBJ1-2, with TRBD1 as a possible D gene (5 bases). Looked up from germline, CDR1 is MNHEY and CDR2 is SMNVEV (reference sequence). The CDR3 sequence is 14 residues long. The V end was cut by 2 bases, the J end by 5 bases, with 12 bases between. CDR3 loop: CASSLGAASYGYTF. In DNA, the CDR3 is TGTGCCAGCAGTTTAGGGGCAGCCAGTTATGGCTACACCTTC.

The gene calls are TRBV2 and TRBJ2-3; 10 bases are a match to TRBD2. With 11 bases clipped from V and 2 bases from J, the junction kept 7 bases outside the gene matches. Germline CDR1 reads SNHLY; CDR2 reads FYNNEI. The CDR3 length is 14 residues. The CDR3 DNA sequence: TGTGCCGCGGGGCTAGCGGGGGCCACAGATACGCAGTATTTT. It specifies CAAGLAGATDTQYF.

The chain is built from TRBV2 and TRBJ1-5; 8 nucleotides match TRBD1. J was trimmed by 1 base and V by 3 bases; bases with no gene match: 2. CDR1 is SNHLY, CDR2 FYNNEI, per germline. The CDR3 is made up of 15 amino acids. As DNA, the CDR3 is TGTGCCAGCAGTGAGTGGACAGGGAGCAATCAGCCCCAGCATTTT. Protein sequence: CASSEWTGSNQPQHF.

The chain uses TRBV29-1 and TRBJ2-5; D call uncertain. The germline gives CDR1 SQVTM, CDR2 ANQGSEA. This CDR3 has 13 residues. The V gene lost 4 bases and the J gene lost 5 bases, with 14 bases spanning the gap. The CDR3 DNA is TGCAGCGTTGCGCCAGGTGGTGTGGAGACCCAGTACTTC. Translation: CSVAPGGVETQYF.

The J gene is TRBJ1-2, the V gene TRBV7-9; TRBD1 might be the D (6 bases). This CDR3 has 15 amino acids. CDR1 is SEHNR, CDR2 FQNEAQ, per germline (reference sequence). Trimming removed 4 bases from V and 2 bases from J, with 14 bases in between. CDR3 amino acids: CASSSFTGWNYGYTF. The CDR3 DNA follows: TGTGCCAGCAGCTCTTTCACAGGGTGGAACTATGGCTACACCTTC. Using reference TRBV7-9 and TRBJ1-2 for the parts outside the CDR3, the full variable domain is DTGVSQNPRHKITKRGQNVTFRCDPISEHNRLYWYRQTLGQGPEFLTYFQNEAQLEKSRLLSDRFSAERPKGSFSTLEIQRTEQGDSAMYLCASSSFTGWNYGYTFGSGTRLTVV.

The V call is TRBV4-1, the J call TRBJ1-2; 9 bases map to TRBD1. Trimming took 4 bases from V and 1 from J; bases not matched to a gene: 7. The CDR3 spans 16 residues. In germline, CDR1 is MGHRA, CDR2 YSYEKL. CDR3 DNA sequence: TGCGCCAGCAGCCCTGTCTGGACAGGGGTTAACTATGGCTACACCTTC. This sequence encodes CASSPVWTGVNYGYTF.

The chain couples TRBV19 to TRBJ1-1; no definite D call. The germline V and J ends were trimmed by 7 bases and 7 bases, with 7 bases remaining between them. Germline loops: CDR1 LNHDA, CDR2 SQIVND (reference sequence). The length of the CDR3 is 10 residues. The CDR3 loop is CASKEVEAFF. The CDR3 bases are TGTGCCAGTAAAGAGGTTGAAGCTTTCTTT.